This TCR beta chain was recovered during a study of blood T cell repertoires in COVID-19 (dated by TCRdb to 2018 to 2021). For the wider study: Samples from collaborators originated in the United States, Italy and Spain and spanned both the acute and convalescent phases of COVID-19. The prospective study material was composed of cDNA or gDNA derived from T cells, B-cell-depleted T cells, or PBMCs. Deeply sampled blood TCRbeta repertoires from subjects exposed to, actively infected with, or recovered from COVID-19 were included in the dataset. The repertoires were released in a freely available public database meant as a resource for research on the immune response to SARS-CoV-2. The samples were drawn from two sources: the first 160 participants of the ongoing ImmuneRACE study, and over 950 subjects contributed by 6 global collaborators. A de-identified subject ID, COVID-19 status, age in years and sex were almost always included in the sample metadata. Where available, HLA class I and class II types were obtained from metadata supplied by the sample provider rather than from assay-based typing. The paper as a whole reports these results and caveats: How much clinical and demographic metadata was included differed by source and by participant, and the metadata was provided uncurated.

The collaborating institutions used their own protocols to collect whole blood in K2EDTA tubes. For TCRbeta analysis, collaborators shipped samples as frozen whole blood, isolated PBMCs, or DNA extracted from either of those sample types. On this clone: The target of this receptor is not known. No base qualities exist here, and no much larger clone lies one base off it.

Trimming removed 4 bases from V and 4 bases from J, leaving 13 bases between the germline ends. Including the terminal cysteine and phenylalanine, the CDR3 comprises 14 residues. Of the read, only the CDR3 DNA is kept; its 42 bases are in frame from base 1. The germline V gene sets CDR1 to MGHDK and CDR2 to SYGVNS. The immunoSEQ Assay, a bias-controlled multiplex PCR, was used to amplify TCRbeta CDR3 regions from genomic DNA. The original methods were these. The number of nucleated cells in each sample was estimated from the amplification of reference gene primers within the assay. To quantify the absolute abundance of each unique TCRbeta CDR3 rearrangement, sequence reads were collapsed and filtered. For each sample, productive Simpson clonality was calculated by taking the square root of Simpson's diversity index across productive rearrangements. The table comes from immuneACCESS by way of TCRdb, which keeps in-frame sequences with V and J called. Part of the clones is missing from these tables; in studies checked, under half for an unresolved V gene and the rest for unknown reasons. The V and J calls and clone size come from that table; D and trimming were worked out from the DNA. Across this sample there are approximately 150,000 clones, with around four fifths seen only once. Of the sample, approximately 5% is held by the ten largest clones.

The rearrangement combines TRBV25-1 with TRBJ1-2; the D segment could be TRBD1, given 6 matching bases. Sequencing was performed on peripheral blood. The clonotype was recovered from a human donor in a cohort sampled during active COVID-19. For the CDR3, the sequence is CASSVDRGGYGYTF. The sequenced DNA: TGTGCCAGCAGTGTTGACAGAGGGGGCTATGGCTACACCTTC.